This TCR beta chain was obtained from a study of PD-L1 blockade in urothelial cancer. The V and J ends lost 3 bases and 1 base respectively, with 5 bases between them. CDR1 KGHSH and CDR2 LQKENI come from the germline V gene. This CDR3 is 13 amino acids long. Time point noted: peripheral blood 6 weeks after treatment start. Clones were sequenced by immunoSEQ multiplex PCR, and TCRdb holds only the in-frame ones, with some missing. The sample records around 110,000 clones, about 91% being singletons. The chain employs TRBV18 and TRBJ2-3; D is undetermined. The origin of this receptor is a man aged 60 to 75 with urothelial cancer. Sequenced here: PBMCs, sampled around atezolizumab (anti-PD-L1) treatment. The DNA for the CDR3 is TGTGCCAGCTCACCTCAGGGCACAGATACGCAGTATTTT. Protein sequence: CASSPQGTDTQYF.